This is a list of T cell receptor beta chains from one sample in a study of blood T cell repertoires in COVID-19. The assay was immunoSEQ multiplex PCR, and TCRdb's table has in-frame clones only and misses some. The sample has about 190,000 clones; almost 90% are singletons. The sample comprised peripheral blood. The receptors come from a man aged 45-65 years with acute or convalescent COVID-19. CDR3s include the opening cysteine and the closing phenylalanine or tryptophan. D genes are given only for firm matches. The listing skips clone size in some rows; elsewhere it reads once, few, many or a size class.

j_gene,d_gene,v_gene,abundance,CDR3nt,CDR3aa
TRBJ1-2,TRBD1,TRBV2,NA,TGTGCCAGCAGCAGGGACAGAATCTATGGCTACACCTTC,CASSRDRIYGYTF
TRBJ2-4,NA,TRBV21-1,NA,TGTGCCAGCAGCAGAGGGGCGGGAGACAAAAACATTCAGTACTTC,CASSRGAGDKNIQYF
TRBJ1-6,NA,TRBV6-5,NA,TGTGCCGGCCGGACAACGGGTTCACCCCTCCACTTT,CAGRTTGSPLHF
TRBJ2-2,NA,TRBV4-3,NA,TGCGCCAGCAGCCAAGAAGGGGCCCCGAACACCGGGGAGCTGTTTTTT,CASSQEGAPNTGELFF
TRBJ1-4,TRBD1,TRBV19,NA,TGTGCCAGTAGCCCCAGGGGTGGACAGGCTGCAACTAATGAAAAACTGTTTTTT,CASSPRGGQAATNEKLFF
TRBJ2-1,TRBD2,TRBV7-2,NA,TGTGCCAGCAGCTTACGTGGGACTAGCGGTAATGAGCAGTTCTTC,CASSLRGTSGNEQFF
TRBJ2-1,TRBD2,TRBV4-1,NA,TGCGCCAGCAGCCAAGGTAGGACTAGCGGGGACAATGAGCAGTTCTTC,CASSQGRTSGDNEQFF
TRBJ2-5,TRBD2,TRBV3-1/TRBV3-2,NA,TGTGCCAGCAGCCCTCGTCGGGCGGTGGGAGGACTAGCGGGAGTAGAGACCCAGTACTTC,CASSPRRAVGGLAGVETQYF
TRBJ2-1,NA,TRBV7-2,once,TGTGCCAGCAGTTCCGACAGGATCTACAATGAGCAGTTCTTC,CASSSDRIYNEQFF
TRBJ2-3,NA,TRBV5-1,NA,TGCGCCAGCACCCGAATCAGGGCGTGGGGCACAGATACGCAGTATTTT,CASTRIRAWGTDTQYF
TRBJ1-4,NA,TRBV7-9,NA,TGTGCCAGCAGCTTACGGGAGGAGGGTGAAAAACTGTTTTTT,CASSLREEGEKLFF
TRBJ1-2,NA,TRBV5-1,NA,TGCGCCAGCAGCCCGGGGACACCTGAGTATGGCTACACCTTC,CASSPGTPEYGYTF
TRBJ2-1,NA,TRBV6-2/TRBV6-3,NA,TGTGCCAGCAGTCAGGGTAGCTCCTACAATGAGCAGTTCTTC,CASSQGSSYNEQFF
TRBJ1-4,NA,TRBV9,NA,TGTGCCAGCAGCGTATGGGGACAAGCTAATGAAAAACTGTTTTTT,CASSVWGQANEKLFF
TRBJ2-1,TRBD1,TRBV4-1,NA,TGCGCCAGCAGCCTCGCCGGGACAGGGGGCAATGAGCAGTTCTTC,CASSLAGTGGNEQFF